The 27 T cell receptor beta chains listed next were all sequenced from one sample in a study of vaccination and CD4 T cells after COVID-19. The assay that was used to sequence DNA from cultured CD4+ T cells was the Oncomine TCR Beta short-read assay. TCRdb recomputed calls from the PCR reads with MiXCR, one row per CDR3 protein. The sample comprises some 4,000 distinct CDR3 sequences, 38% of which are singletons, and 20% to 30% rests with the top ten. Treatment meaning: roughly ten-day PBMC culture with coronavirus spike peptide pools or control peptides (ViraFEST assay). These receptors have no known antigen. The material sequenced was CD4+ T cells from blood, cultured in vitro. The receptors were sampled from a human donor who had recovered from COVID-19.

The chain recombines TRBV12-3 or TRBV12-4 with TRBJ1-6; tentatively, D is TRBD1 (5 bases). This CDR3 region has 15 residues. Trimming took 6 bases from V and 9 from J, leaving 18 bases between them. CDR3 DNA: TGTGCCAGCAGCCCCACCTCCGGGGGAAGTTCACCCCTCCACTTT. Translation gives CASSPTSGGSSPLHF.

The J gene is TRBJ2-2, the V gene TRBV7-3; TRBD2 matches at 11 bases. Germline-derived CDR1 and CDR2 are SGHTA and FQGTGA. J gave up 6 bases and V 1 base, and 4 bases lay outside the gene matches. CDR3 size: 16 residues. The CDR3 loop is CASSLMVAGGAGELFF. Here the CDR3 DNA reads TGTGCCAGCAGCTTAATGGTAGCGGGAGGGGCCGGGGAGCTGTTTTTT.

This CDR3 is CATSKDGADYGYTF. Here the CDR3 DNA reads TGTGCCACCAGTAAGGACGGTGCAGACTATGGCTACACCTTC. The chain is built from TRBV24-1 and TRBJ1-2; D not resolved. Trimming removed 6 bases at V and 3 bases at J, with 13 bases between. Germline CDR1 KGHDR, CDR2 SFDVKD. The CDR3 is made up of 14 amino acids.

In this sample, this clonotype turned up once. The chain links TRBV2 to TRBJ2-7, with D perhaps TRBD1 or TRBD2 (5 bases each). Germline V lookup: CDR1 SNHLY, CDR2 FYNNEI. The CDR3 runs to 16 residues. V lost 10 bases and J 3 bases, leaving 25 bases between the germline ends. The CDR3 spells CATRSYPGGVGYEQYF. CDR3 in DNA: TGTGCCACCCGATCTTACCCTGGGGGAGTAGGCTACGAGCAGTACTTC.

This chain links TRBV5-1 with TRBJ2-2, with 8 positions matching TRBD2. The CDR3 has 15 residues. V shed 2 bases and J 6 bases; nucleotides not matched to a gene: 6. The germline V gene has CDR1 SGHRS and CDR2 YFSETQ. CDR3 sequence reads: CASSFDGRAPGELFF. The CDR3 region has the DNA TGCGCCAGCAGCTTCGACGGGAGGGCCCCCGGGGAGCTGTTTTTT.

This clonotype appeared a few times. The CDR3: CASSTGRETQYF. The DNA for the CDR3 is TGTGCCAGCAGCACGGGGAGGGAGACCCAGTACTTC. This chain uses TRBV2 with TRBJ2-5; maybe TRBD2 (6 bases). Germline CDR1 and CDR2: SNHLY and FYNNEI. Trimming pared 6 bases from V and 5 bases from J, leaving 10 bases between. The CDR3 sequence is 12 residues long.

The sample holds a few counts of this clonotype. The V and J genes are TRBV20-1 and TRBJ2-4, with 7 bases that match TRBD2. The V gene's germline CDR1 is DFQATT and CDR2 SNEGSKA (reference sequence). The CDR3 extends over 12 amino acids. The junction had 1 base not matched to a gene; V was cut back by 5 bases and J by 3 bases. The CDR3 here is CSAWTSKNIQYF. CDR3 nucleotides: TGCAGTGCTTGGACTAGCAAAAACATTCAGTACTTC.

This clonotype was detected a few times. The chain's CDR3 is CASRETPGRGRYEQYF. In DNA form, the CDR3 reads TGTGCCAGCAGGGAGACCCCGGGGAGGGGGCGGTACGAGCAGTACTTC. This chain connects TRBV6-1 to TRBJ2-7, with D perhaps matching TRBD1 or TRBD2 (7 bases each). Germline CDR1 reads MNHNS; CDR2 reads SASEGT. The ends were cut back, 6 bases at V and 4 bases at J, with 22 bases in the middle. The CDR3 runs 16 residues.

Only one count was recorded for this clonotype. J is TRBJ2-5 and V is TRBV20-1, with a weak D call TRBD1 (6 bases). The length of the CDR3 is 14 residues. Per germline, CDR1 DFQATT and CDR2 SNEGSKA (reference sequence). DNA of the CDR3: TGCAGCGGCGAGAGGGACATACCTCGAGAGACCCAGTACTTC. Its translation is CSGERDIPRETQYF.

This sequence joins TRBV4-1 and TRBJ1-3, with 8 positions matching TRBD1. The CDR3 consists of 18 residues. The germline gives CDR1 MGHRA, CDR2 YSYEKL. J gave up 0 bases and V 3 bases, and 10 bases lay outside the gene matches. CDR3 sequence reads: CASSHPRTGSGSGNTIYF. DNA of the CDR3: TGCGCCAGCAGCCACCCCCGGACAGGGTCCGGCTCTGGAAACACCATATATTTT.

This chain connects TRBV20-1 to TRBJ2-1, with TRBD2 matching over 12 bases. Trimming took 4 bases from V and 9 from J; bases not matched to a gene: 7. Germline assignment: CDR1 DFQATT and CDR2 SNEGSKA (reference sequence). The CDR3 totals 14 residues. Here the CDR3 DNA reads TGCAGTGCTATCGGGAGGACTAGCGGGATTGAGCAGTTCTTC. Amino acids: CSAIGRTSGIEQFF.

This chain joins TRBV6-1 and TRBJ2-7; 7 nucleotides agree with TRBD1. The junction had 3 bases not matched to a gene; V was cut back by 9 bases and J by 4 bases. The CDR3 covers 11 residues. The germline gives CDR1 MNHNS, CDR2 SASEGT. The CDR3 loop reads CARPGGYEQYF. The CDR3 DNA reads TGTGCCAGACCAGGGGGATACGAGCAGTACTTC.

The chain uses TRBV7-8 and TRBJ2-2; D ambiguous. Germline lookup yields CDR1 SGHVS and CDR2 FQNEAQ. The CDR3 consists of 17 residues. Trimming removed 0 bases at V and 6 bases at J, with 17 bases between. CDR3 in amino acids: CASSLASVAWVPGELFF. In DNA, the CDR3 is TGTGCCAGCAGCTTAGCGTCGGTAGCTTGGGTTCCCGGGGAGCTGTTTTTT.

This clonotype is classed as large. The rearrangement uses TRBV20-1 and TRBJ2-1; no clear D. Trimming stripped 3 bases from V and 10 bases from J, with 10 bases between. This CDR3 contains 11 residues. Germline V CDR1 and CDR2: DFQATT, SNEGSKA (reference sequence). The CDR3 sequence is CSASSTEEQFF. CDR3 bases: TGCAGTGCTAGCTCCACAGAGGAGCAGTTCTTC.

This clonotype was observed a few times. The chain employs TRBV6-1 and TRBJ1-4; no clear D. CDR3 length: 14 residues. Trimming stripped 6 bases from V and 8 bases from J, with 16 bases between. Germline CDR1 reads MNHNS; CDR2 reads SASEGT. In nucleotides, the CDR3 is TGTGCCAGCAGCCCCAGCTCCCAAACCGAAAAACTGTTTTTT. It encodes CASSPSSQTEKLFF.

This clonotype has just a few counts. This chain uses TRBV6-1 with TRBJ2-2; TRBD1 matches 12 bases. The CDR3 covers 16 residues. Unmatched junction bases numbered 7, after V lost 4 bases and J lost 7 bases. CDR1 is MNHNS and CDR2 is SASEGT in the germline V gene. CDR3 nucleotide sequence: TGTGCCAGCAGTGGGGGGACAGGGGGCTTTGTCGGGGAGCTGTTTTTT. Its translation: CASSGGTGGFVGELFF.

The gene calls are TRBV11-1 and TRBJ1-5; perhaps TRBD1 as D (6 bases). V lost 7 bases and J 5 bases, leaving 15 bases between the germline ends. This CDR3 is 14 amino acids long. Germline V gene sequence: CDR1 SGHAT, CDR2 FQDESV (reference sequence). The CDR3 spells CASTQTGTYQPQHF. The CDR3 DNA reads TGTGCCAGCACGCAGACAGGTACCTATCAGCCCCAGCATTTT.

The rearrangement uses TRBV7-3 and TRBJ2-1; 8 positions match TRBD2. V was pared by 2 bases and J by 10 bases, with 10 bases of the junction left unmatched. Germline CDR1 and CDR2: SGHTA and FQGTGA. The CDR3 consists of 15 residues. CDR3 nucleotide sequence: TGTGCCAGCAGCTTACGGGGGGGGCTGAATGAGGAGCAGTTCTTC. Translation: CASSLRGGLNEEQFF.

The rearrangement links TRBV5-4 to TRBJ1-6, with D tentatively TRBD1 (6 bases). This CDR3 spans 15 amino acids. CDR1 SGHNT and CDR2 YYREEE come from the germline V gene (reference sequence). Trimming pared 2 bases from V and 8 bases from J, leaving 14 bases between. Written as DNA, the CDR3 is TGTGCCAGCAGCTTAGGGGGAGTCGTTGATTCACCCCTCCACTTT. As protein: CASSLGGVVDSPLHF.

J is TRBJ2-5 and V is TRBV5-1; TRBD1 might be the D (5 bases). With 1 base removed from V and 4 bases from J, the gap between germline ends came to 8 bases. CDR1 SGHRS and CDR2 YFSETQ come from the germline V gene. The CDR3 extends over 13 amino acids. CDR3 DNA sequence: TGCGCCAGCAGCTTGCCAGGGCCAGAGACCCAGTACTTC. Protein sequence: CASSLPGPETQYF.

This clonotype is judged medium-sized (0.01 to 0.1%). The CDR3 region has the DNA TGCAGTGCTAGAGTACCACCGGACGTCTATGGCTACACCTTC. Its protein product is CSARVPPDVYGYTF. The V gene is TRBV20-1, the J gene TRBJ1-2; unclear D gene. Germline V gene data show CDR1 as DFQATT and CDR2 as SNEGSKA (reference sequence). The CDR3 consists of 14 residues. V was shortened by 1 base and J by 4 bases, with 13 bases between the two germline ends.

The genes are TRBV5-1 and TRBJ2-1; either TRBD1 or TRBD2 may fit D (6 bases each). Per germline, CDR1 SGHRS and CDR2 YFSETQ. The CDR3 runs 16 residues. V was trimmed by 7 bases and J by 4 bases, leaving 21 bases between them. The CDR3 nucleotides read TGCGCCAGCGCTTCCAGTCCGGGGGCCAGTTACAATGAGCAGTTCTTC. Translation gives CASASSPGASYNEQFF.

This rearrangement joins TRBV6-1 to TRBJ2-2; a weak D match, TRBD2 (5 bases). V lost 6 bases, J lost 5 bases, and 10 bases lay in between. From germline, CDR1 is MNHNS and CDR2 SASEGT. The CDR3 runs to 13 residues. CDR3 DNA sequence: TGTGCCAGCAGGATAGCGTCGACCGGGGAGCTGTTTTTT. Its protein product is CASRIASTGELFF.

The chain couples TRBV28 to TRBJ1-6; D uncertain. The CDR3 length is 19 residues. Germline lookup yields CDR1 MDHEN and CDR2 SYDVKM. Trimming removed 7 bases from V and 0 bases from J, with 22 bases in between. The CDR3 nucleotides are TGTGCCAGCAAATCTCGGCAAGAAGACCCCCGCTCCTATAATTCACCCCTCCACTTT. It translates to CASKSRQEDPRSYNSPLHF.

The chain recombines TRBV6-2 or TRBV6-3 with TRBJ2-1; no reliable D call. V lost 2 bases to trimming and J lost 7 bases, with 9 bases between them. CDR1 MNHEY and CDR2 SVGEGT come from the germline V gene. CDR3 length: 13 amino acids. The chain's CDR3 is CASSYGRLNEQFF. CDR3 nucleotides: TGTGCCAGCAGTTACGGCAGGTTGAATGAGCAGTTCTTC.

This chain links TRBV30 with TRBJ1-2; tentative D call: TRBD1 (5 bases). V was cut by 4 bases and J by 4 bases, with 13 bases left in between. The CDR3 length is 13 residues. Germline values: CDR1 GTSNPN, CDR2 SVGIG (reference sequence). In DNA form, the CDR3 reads TGTGCCTGGATAGGGCCCGGGGGCTATGGCTACACCTTC. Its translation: CAWIGPGGYGYTF.

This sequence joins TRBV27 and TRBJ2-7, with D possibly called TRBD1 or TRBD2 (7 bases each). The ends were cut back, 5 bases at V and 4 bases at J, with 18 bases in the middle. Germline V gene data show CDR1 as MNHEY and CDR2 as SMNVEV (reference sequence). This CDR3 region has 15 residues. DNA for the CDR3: TGTGCCAGCAGTCCGAGGGGGGGACAGTCTTACGAGCAGTACTTC. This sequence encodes CASSPRGGQSYEQYF.